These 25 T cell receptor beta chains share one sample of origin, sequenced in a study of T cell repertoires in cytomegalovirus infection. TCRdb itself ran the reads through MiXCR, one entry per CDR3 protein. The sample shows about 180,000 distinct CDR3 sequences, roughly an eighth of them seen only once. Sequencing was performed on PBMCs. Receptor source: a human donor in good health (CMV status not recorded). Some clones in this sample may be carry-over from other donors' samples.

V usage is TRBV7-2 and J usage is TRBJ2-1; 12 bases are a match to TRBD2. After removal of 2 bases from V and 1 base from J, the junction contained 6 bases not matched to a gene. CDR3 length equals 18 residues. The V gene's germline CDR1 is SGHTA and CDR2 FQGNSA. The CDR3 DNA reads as TGTGCCAGCAGCTTACCTAGCGGGAGGGTTAGTTCCTACAATGAGCAGTTCTTC. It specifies CASSLPSGRVSSYNEQFF.

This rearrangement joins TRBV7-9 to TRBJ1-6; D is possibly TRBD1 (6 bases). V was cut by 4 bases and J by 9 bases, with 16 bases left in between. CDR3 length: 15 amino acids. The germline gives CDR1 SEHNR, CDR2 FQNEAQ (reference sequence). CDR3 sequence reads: CASSSEGGPGSPLHF. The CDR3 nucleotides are TGTGCCAGCAGCTCAGAGGGGGGGCCGGGTTCACCCCTCCACTTT.

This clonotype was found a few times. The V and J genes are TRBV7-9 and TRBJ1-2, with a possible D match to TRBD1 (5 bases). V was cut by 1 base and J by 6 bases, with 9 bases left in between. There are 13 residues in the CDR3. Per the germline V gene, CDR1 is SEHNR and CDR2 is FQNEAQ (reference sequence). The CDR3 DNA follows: TGTGCCAGCAGCTTAGTGATCAGGGATGGCTACACCTTC. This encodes CASSLVIRDGYTF.

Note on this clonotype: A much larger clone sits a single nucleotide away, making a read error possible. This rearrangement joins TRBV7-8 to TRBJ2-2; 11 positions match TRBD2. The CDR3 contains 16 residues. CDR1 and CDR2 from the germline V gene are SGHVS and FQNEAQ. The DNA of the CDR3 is TGTGCCAGCAGCTTTAGGGCTAGCGGGAGGACCGGGGAGCAGTTTTTT. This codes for CASSFRASGRTGEQFF.

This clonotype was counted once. The CDR3 sequence: CASSSRSGTGMRTGELFF. The CDR3 DNA reads TGTGCCAGCAGCTCCCGTTCCGGGACAGGGATGCGGACCGGGGAGCTGTTTTTT. The rearrangement links TRBV7-8 to TRBJ2-2; TRBD1 matches 9 bases. The V and J ends lost 4 bases and 5 bases, in that order; junction bases with no gene match: 14. Germline V lookup: CDR1 SGHVS, CDR2 FQNEAQ. The CDR3 covers 18 residues.

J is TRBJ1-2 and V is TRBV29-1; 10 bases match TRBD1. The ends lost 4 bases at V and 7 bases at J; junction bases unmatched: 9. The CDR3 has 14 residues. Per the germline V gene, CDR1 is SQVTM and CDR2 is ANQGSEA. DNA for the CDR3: TGCAGCGTTGGGAACCGGGACAGGGGTAGTGGCTACACCTTC. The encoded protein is CSVGNRDRGSGYTF. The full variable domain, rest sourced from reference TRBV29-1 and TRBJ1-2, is SAVISQKPSRDICQRGTSLTIQCQVDSQVTMMFWYRQQPGQSLTLIATANQGSEATYESGFVIDKFPISRPNLTFSTLTVSNMSPEDSSIYLCSVGNRDRGSGYTFGSGTRLTVV.

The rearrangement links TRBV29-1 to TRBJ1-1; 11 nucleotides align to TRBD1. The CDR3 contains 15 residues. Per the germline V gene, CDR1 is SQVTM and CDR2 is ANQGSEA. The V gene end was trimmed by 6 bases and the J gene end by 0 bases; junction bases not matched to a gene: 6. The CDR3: CSVPGTGGMNTEAFF. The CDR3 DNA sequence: TGCAGCGTGCCCGGGACAGGGGGGATGAACACTGAAGCTTTCTTT.

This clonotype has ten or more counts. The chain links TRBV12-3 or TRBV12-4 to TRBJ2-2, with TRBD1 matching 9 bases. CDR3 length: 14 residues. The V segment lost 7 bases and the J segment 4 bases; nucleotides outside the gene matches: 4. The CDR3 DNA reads TGTGCCAGCAAACAGACAGGGGGCACCGGGGAGCTGTTTTTT. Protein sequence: CASKQTGGTGELFF.

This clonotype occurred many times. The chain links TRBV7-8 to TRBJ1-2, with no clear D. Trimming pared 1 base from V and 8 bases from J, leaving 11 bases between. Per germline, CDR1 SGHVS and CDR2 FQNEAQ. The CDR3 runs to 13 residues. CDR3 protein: CASSLVPQWGYTF. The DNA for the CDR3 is TGTGCCAGCAGCTTAGTCCCACAATGGGGCTACACCTTC.

The DNA for the CDR3 is TGCAGCGCTCACCCCTACGGACCCGAGCAGTTCTTC. Protein sequence: CSAHPYGPEQFF. The chain couples TRBV29-1 to TRBJ2-1; D remains unclear. The CDR3 spans 12 residues. CDR1 is SQVTM, CDR2 ANQGSEA, per germline. The ends were cut back, 7 bases at V and 10 bases at J, with 17 bases in the middle.

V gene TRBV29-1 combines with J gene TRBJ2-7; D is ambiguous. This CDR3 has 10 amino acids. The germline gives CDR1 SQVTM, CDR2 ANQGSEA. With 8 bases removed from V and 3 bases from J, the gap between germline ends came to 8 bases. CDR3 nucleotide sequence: TGCAGCACCGTCCTCTACGAGCAGTACTTC. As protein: CSTVLYEQYF.

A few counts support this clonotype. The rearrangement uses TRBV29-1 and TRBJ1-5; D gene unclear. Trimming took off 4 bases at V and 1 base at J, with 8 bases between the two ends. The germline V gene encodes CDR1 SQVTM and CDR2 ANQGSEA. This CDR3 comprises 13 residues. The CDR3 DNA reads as TGCAGCGTTGCTGTCTCCAGCAATCAGCCCCAGCATTTT. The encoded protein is CSVAVSSNQPQHF. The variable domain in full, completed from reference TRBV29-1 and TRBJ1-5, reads SAVISQKPSRDICQRGTSLTIQCQVDSQVTMMFWYRQQPGQSLTLIATANQGSEATYESGFVIDKFPISRPNLTFSTLTVSNMSPEDSSIYLCSVAVSSNQPQHFGDGTRLSIL.

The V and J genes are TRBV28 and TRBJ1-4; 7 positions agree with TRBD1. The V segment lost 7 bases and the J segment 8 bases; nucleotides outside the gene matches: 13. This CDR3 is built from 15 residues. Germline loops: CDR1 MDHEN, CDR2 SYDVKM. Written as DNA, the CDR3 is TGTGCCAGCACCCCAGGGAGGGGGCGGGAAGAAAAACTGTTTTTT. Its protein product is CASTPGRGREEKLFF.

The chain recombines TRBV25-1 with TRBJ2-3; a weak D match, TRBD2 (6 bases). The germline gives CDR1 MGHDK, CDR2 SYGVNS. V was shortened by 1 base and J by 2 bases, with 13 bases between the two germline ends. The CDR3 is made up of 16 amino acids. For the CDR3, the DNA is TGTGCCAGCAGTGAATTGGAGGGCAGCTACACAGATACGCAGTATTTT. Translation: CASSELEGSYTDTQYF.

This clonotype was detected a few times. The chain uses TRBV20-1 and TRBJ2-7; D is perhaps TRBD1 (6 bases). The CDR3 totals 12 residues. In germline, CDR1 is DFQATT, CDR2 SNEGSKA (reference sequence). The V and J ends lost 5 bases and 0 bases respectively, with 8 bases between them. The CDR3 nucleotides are TGCAGTGCTCGGGACAACTCCTACGAGCAGTACTTC. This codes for CSARDNSYEQYF.

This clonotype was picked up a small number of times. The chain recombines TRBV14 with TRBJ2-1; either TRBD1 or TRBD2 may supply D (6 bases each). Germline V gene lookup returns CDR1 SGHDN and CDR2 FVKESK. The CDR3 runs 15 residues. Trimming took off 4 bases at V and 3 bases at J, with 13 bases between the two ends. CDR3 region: CASSPGGGGYNEQFF. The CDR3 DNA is TGTGCCAGCAGCCCCGGCGGAGGGGGCTACAATGAGCAGTTCTTC. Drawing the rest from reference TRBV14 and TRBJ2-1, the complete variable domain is EAGVTQFPSHSVIEKGQTVTLRCDPISGHDNLYWYRRVMGKEIKFLLHFVKESKQDESGMPNNRFLAERTGGTYSTLKVQPAELEDSGVYFCASSPGGGGYNEQFFGPGTRLTVL.

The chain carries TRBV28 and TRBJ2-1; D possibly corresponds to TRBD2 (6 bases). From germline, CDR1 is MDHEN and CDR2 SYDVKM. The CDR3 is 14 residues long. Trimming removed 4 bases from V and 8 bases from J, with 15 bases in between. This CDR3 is CASSSSVSGDEQFF. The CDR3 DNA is TGTGCCAGCAGTTCTAGCGTGAGTGGCGATGAGCAGTTCTTC.

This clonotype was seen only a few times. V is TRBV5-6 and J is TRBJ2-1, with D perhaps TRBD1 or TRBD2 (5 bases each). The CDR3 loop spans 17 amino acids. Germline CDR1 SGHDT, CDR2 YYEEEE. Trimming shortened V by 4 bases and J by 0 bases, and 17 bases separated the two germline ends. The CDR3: CASSGTGTPSSYNEQFF. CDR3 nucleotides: TGTGCCAGCAGCGGAACCGGGACCCCAAGCTCCTACAATGAGCAGTTCTTC.

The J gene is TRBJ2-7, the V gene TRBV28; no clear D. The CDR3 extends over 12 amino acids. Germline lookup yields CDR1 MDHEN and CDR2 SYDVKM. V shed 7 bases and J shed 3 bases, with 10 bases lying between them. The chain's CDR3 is CASTGLFYEQYF. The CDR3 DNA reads TGTGCCAGCACTGGCCTCTTCTACGAGCAGTACTTC.

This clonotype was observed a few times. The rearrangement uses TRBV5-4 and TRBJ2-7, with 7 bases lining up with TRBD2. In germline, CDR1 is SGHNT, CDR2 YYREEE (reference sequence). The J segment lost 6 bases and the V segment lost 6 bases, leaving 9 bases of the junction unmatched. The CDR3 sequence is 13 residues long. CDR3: CASTLGGIGEQYF. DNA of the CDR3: TGTGCCAGCACCCTGGGAGGGATCGGCGAGCAGTACTTC. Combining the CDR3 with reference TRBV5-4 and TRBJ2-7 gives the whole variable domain ETGVTQSPTHLIKTRGQQVTLRCSSQSGHNTVSWYQQALGQGPQFIFQYYREEENGRGNFPPRFSGLQFPNYSSELNVNALELDDSALYLCASTLGGIGEQYFGPGTRLTVT.

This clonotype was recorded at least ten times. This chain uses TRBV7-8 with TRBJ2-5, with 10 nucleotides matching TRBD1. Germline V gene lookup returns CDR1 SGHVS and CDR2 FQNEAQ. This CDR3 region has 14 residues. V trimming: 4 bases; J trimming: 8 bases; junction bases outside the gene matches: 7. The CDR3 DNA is TGTGCCAGCAGCTCTGACAGGGGGCGGCTCACCCAGTACTTC. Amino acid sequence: CASSSDRGRLTQYF. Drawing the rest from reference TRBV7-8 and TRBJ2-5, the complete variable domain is GAGVSQSPRYKVAKRGQDVALRCDPISGHVSLFWYQQALGQGPEFLTYFQNEAQLDKSGLPSDRFFAERPEGSVSTLKIQRTQQEDSAVYLCASSSDRGRLTQYFGPGTRLLVL.

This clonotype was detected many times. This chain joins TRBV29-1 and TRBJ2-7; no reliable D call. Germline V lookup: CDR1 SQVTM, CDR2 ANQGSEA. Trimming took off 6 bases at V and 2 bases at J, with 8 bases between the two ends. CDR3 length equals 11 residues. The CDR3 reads CSVRLAYEQYF. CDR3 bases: TGCAGCGTCCGCCTAGCCTACGAGCAGTACTTC.

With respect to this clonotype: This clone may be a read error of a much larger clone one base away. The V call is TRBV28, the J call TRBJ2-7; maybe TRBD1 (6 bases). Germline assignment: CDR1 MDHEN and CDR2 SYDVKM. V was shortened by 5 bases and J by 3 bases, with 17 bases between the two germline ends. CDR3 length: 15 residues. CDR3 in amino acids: CASSPQTGSFYEQYF. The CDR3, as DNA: TGTGCCAGCAGTCCCCAGACAGGATCGTTCTACGAGCAGTACTTC.

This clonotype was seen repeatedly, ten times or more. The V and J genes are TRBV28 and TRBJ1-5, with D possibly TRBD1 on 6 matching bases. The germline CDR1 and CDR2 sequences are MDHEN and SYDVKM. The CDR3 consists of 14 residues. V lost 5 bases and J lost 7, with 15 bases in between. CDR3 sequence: CASSHFTQGQPQHF. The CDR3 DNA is TGTGCCAGCAGTCATTTCACACAGGGACAGCCCCAGCATTTT.

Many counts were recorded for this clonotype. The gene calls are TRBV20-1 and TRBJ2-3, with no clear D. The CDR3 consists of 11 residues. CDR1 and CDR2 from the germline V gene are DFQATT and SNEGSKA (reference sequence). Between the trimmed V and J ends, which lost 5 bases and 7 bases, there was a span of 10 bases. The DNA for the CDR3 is TGCAGTGCTTTCCCACCGAATACGCAGTATTTT. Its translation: CSAFPPNTQYF.